These 32 T cell receptor beta chains share one sample of origin, sequenced in a study of blood T cell repertoires in COVID-19. TCRdb's copy holds only in-frame clones and misses some; the assay was immunoSEQ multiplex PCR. The data hold about 210,000 clones, with around 81% observed a single time. The sample consisted of peripheral blood. Receptor source: a human donor in a cohort sampled during active COVID-19.

This clone is a singleton in its sample. The CDR3 reads CASSLVQGGSDTQYF. In DNA form, the CDR3 reads TGCGCCAGCAGCTTGGTGCAGGGTGGATCAGATACGCAGTATTTT. The chain couples TRBV5-1 to TRBJ2-3; D might be TRBD1 (5 bases). This CDR3 is 15 amino acids long. From germline, CDR1 is SGHRS and CDR2 YFSETQ. The V and J ends lost 0 bases and 4 bases respectively, with 12 bases between them.

This clone was counted once. This rearrangement joins TRBV3-1 (or the pseudogene TRBV3-2) to TRBJ1-1, with unresolved D. V was shortened by 0 bases and J by 1 base, with 9 bases between the two germline ends. The CDR3 sequence is 15 residues long. Germline V gene data show CDR1 as LGHDT and CDR2 as YNNKEL (reference sequence). The chain's CDR3 is CASSQDYRGNTEAFF. For the CDR3, the DNA is TGTGCCAGCAGCCAAGATTATCGGGGGAACACTGAAGCTTTCTTT.

The chain is built from TRBV6-1 and TRBJ1-3, with 8 bases matching TRBD1. There are 17 residues in the CDR3. After removal of 4 bases from V and 4 bases from J, the junction contained 12 bases not matched to a gene. Germline V CDR1 and CDR2: MNHNS, SASEGT. The CDR3 reads CASSGPLGQGGGNTIYF. CDR3 coding DNA: TGTGCCAGCAGTGGACCGCTTGGACAGGGAGGCGGAAACACCATATATTTT.

This clone was found a few times. The sample has other DNA sequences that encode this CDR3 too. The chain has TRBV24-1 and TRBJ1-1; 9 bases align to TRBD1. The CDR3 is made up of 15 amino acids. The trim removed 2 bases at V and 4 bases at J, leaving 4 bases unmatched. Germline CDR1 and CDR2: KGHDR and SFDVKD. CDR3 coding DNA: TGTGCCACCAGTGATTCTGACAGGGGGGGCACTGAAGCTTTCTTT. Translating gives CATSDSDRGGTEAFF.

This chain connects TRBV4-3 to TRBJ2-7; perhaps TRBD1 as D (5 bases). Germline V gives CDR1 LGHNA, CDR2 YSLEER. V lost 0 bases, J lost 0 bases, and 9 bases lay in between. This CDR3 region has 15 residues. The DNA of the CDR3 is TGCGCCAGCAGCCAAGATTGGGGCCCCTCCTACGAGCAGTACTTC. Translation gives CASSQDWGPSYEQYF.

The rearrangement uses TRBV27 and TRBJ1-5; possible D gene TRBD1, 6 bases. V was shortened by 6 bases and J by 4 bases, with 16 bases between the two germline ends. CDR3 length: 15 residues. The V gene's germline CDR1 is MNHEY and CDR2 SMNVEV (reference sequence). In DNA, the CDR3 is TGTGCCAGCAGATCTTCGACAGGAGGAAATCAGCCCCAGCATTTT. Its translation is CASRSSTGGNQPQHF.

This clone was detected only once. The gene calls are TRBV6-6 and TRBJ2-7, with a weak D call TRBD2 (5 bases). Germline V gives CDR1 MNHNY, CDR2 SVGAGI (reference sequence). Trimming took 5 bases from V and 4 from J, leaving 18 bases between them. CDR3 length: 15 residues. The CDR3 here is CASSTPWTPTYEQYF. The DNA of the CDR3 is TGTGCCAGCAGTACTCCTTGGACTCCCACATACGAGCAGTACTTC.

The chain employs TRBV19 and TRBJ2-7, with D perhaps matching TRBD1 (5 bases). The germline V and J ends were trimmed by 3 bases and 4 bases, with 13 bases remaining between them. The CDR3 contains 14 residues. Germline V gene sequence: CDR1 LNHDA, CDR2 SQIVND (reference sequence). The CDR3 DNA sequence: TGTGCCAGTAGTATTTCGACAGTTTCATACGAGCAGTACTTC. Translating it yields CASSISTVSYEQYF.

The genes are TRBV11-2 and TRBJ2-7, with 7 nucleotides matching TRBD1. The CDR3 runs 12 residues. Per the germline V gene, CDR1 is SGHAT and CDR2 is FQNNGV. Losses at the gene ends were 5 bases for V and 4 bases for J; bases not matched to a gene: 2. CDR3 bases: TGTGCCAGCAGCCGGACAGGATACGAGCAGTACTTC. Its translation: CASSRTGYEQYF.

The V and J genes are TRBV3-1 (or the pseudogene TRBV3-2) and TRBJ2-7, with D perhaps TRBD1 (5 bases). The germline CDR1 and CDR2 sequences are LGHDT and YNNKEL (reference sequence). The V gene lost 2 bases and the J gene lost 5 bases, with 13 bases spanning the gap. The CDR3 is 14 residues long. DNA for the CDR3: TGTGCCAGCAGCCAACAAACCGAAGGGGACGAGCAGTACTTC. Translating gives CASSQQTEGDEQYF.

V gene TRBV28 combines with J gene TRBJ1-5; the D is unclear. The CDR3 totals 15 residues. The germline V gene has CDR1 MDHEN and CDR2 SYDVKM. The V gene lost 2 bases and the J gene lost 0 bases, with 8 bases spanning the gap. The CDR3 DNA sequence: TGTGCCAGCAGTTTACTTCCTAATAGCAATCAGCCCCAGCATTTT. This sequence encodes CASSLLPNSNQPQHF.

This clone has a handful of counts. This sequence joins TRBV9 and TRBJ2-1; D possibly corresponds to TRBD2 (6 bases). The CDR3 is 21 amino acids. The V gene's germline CDR1 is SGDLS and CDR2 YYNGEE. Trimming pared 6 bases from V and 3 bases from J, leaving 34 bases between. CDR3: CASTPGVSVGYQLRDYNEQFF. CDR3 DNA sequence: TGTGCCAGCACTCCGGGAGTCAGCGTTGGTTATCAGCTAAGAGACTACAATGAGCAGTTCTTC.

The chain joins TRBV18 to TRBJ1-2, with D hard to call. V was shortened by 1 base and J by 9 bases, with 18 bases between the two germline ends. The germline gives CDR1 KGHSH, CDR2 LQKENI. CDR3 size: 15 residues. As DNA, the CDR3 is TGTGCCAGCTCACCACAAAGCGACCGCGGAGTTAGCTACACCTTC. Amino acids: CASSPQSDRGVSYTF.

This clone was observed a handful of times. At one end, the junction sequence differs from germline, possibly due to a read error. The chain recombines TRBV7-9 with TRBJ2-3; 10 bases align to TRBD2. The CDR3 spans 15 residues. Germline-derived CDR1 and CDR2 are SEHNR and FQNEAQ (reference sequence). This CDR3 is CASSVAGGATDTQYF. In DNA form, the CDR3 reads TGTGCCAGCAGCGTAGCGGGGGGAGCCACAGATACGCAGTATTTT.

J is TRBJ2-7 and V is TRBV28, with D possibly matching TRBD1 (5 bases). CDR1 MDHEN and CDR2 SYDVKM come from the germline V gene. The length of the CDR3 is 14 residues. V lost 4 bases to trimming and J lost 6 bases, with 16 bases between them. Here the CDR3 DNA reads TGTGCCAGCAGTTCCCCCGGCAGGGCTAGCGAGCAGTACTTC. It specifies CASSSPGRASEQYF.

The chain joins TRBV19 to TRBJ1-2, with TRBD1 identical over 7 bases. The CDR3 totals 21 residues. Germline V gene lookup returns CDR1 LNHDA and CDR2 SQIVND (reference sequence). The V segment lost 2 bases and the J segment 4 bases; nucleotides outside the gene matches: 25. CDR3 protein: CASSINKNRMGQLSESYGYTF. The CDR3 DNA reads TGTGCCAGTAGTATAAATAAGAATAGAATGGGACAGCTGAGTGAGAGCTATGGCTACACCTTC.

The chain couples TRBV28 to TRBJ1-1; TRBD1 aligns across 8 bases. Trimming at V came to 5 bases and at J to 4 bases, leaving 6 bases not matched to a gene. Germline values: CDR1 MDHEN, CDR2 SYDVKM. This CDR3 region has 14 residues. The CDR3 sequence is CASSVYTGGTEAFF. Here the CDR3 DNA reads TGTGCCAGCAGTGTGTATACAGGGGGCACTGAAGCTTTCTTT.

The V call is TRBV28, the J call TRBJ2-2; 9 nucleotides line up with TRBD2. The CDR3 extends over 16 amino acids. The germline CDR1 and CDR2 sequences are MDHEN and SYDVKM. V lost 8 bases to trimming and J lost 3 bases; unmatched junction nucleotides: 10. CDR3 sequence reads: CASLYLRGGYTGELFF. The CDR3 DNA reads as TGTGCCAGCCTCTACTTGCGGGGGGGGTACACCGGGGAGCTGTTTTTT.

To note about this clone: At one of its ends the junction is not consistent with the germline gene, which may arise from a read error. The genes are TRBV7-7 and TRBJ2-5, with 8 bases lining up with TRBD2. CDR3 length equals 15 residues. Germline V lookup: CDR1 SSHAT, CDR2 FNYEAQ (reference sequence). The CDR3 sequence is CASSPGAGGEETQYF. DNA of the CDR3: TGTGCTAGCAGCCCAGGGGCGGGGGGTGAGGAGACCCAGTACTTC.

This clone was seen a handful of times. The gene calls are TRBV27 and TRBJ2-7, with 10 bases aligning to TRBD1. V shed 4 bases, J shed 5 bases, and the junction held 11 bases outside the gene matches. The CDR3 is 16 amino acids. Germline values: CDR1 MNHEY, CDR2 SMNVEV (reference sequence). CDR3 coding DNA: TGTGCCAGCAGTTCCCGGCGGACAGGGGGGGGGAACGAGCAGTACTTC. Its translation: CASSSRRTGGGNEQYF.

The chain carries TRBV24-1 and TRBJ1-6; unclear D gene. This CDR3 has 15 residues. V was shortened by 6 bases and J by 0 bases, with 8 bases between the two germline ends. Germline assignment: CDR1 KGHDR and CDR2 SFDVKD. The CDR3 loop reads CATSLGSSYNSPLHF. The CDR3 nucleotides read TGTGCCACCAGTCTTGGGAGCTCCTATAATTCACCCCTCCACTTT.

This chain connects TRBV3-1 (or the pseudogene TRBV3-2) to TRBJ1-4; no clear D gene. Germline loops: CDR1 LGHDT, CDR2 YNNKEL (reference sequence). The CDR3 extends over 15 amino acids. V was shortened by 5 bases and J by 7 bases, with 17 bases between the two germline ends. This chain's CDR3 is CASSTQRTLGEKLFF. The CDR3 DNA reads TGTGCCAGCAGCACCCAGAGGACTTTAGGTGAAAAACTGTTTTTT.

The J gene is TRBJ1-2, the V gene TRBV28; D call uncertain. In germline, CDR1 is MDHEN, CDR2 SYDVKM. Trimming cost V 6 bases and J 8 bases, with 16 bases left between them. The CDR3 runs to 13 residues. CDR3 amino acids: CASRVRYPEGYTF. The DNA for the CDR3 is TGTGCCAGCAGGGTCAGGTACCCAGAAGGCTACACCTTC.

The V and J genes are TRBV20-1 and TRBJ2-5; 11 bases match TRBD1. Germline CDR1 DFQATT, CDR2 SNEGSKA (reference sequence). V lost 6 bases and J lost 5; bases outside the gene matches: 11. The CDR3 covers 15 residues. The CDR3 loop reads CSASMDRGQVETQYF. Written as DNA, the CDR3 is TGCAGTGCCAGTATGGACAGGGGGCAGGTTGAGACCCAGTACTTC.

This rearrangement joins TRBV21-1 to TRBJ2-6; TRBD2, the table's D call, was not compared with the DNA. TRBV21-1 is a documented pseudogene. The CDR3 sequence is 19 residues long. CDR3: CASSREGGPPSGGANVLTF. The CDR3 DNA is TGTGCCAGCAGCCGCGAGGGAGGACCGCCCTCAGGTGGGGCCAACGTCCTGACTTTC.

This sequence joins TRBV7-3 and TRBJ2-3; a possible D gene is TRBD1 (5 bases). The CDR3 extends over 14 amino acids. Deletions cut 4 bases from V and 5 bases from J, with 13 bases between. Germline loops: CDR1 SGHTA, CDR2 FQGTGA. In nucleotides, the CDR3 is TGTGCCAGCAGCTCCCCCCCCAGGGAAGATACGCAGTATTTT. As protein: CASSSPPREDTQYF. Filled out from reference TRBV7-3 and TRBJ2-3, the complete variable domain reads GAGVSQTPSNKVTEKGKYVELRCDPISGHTALYWYRQSLGQGPEFLIYFQGTGAADDSGLPNDRFFAVRPEGSVSTLKIQRTERGDSAVYLCASSSPPREDTQYFGPGTRLTVL.

This clone has just one count. This chain links TRBV5-1 with TRBJ2-2; 8 nucleotides line up with TRBD1. The V gene end was trimmed by 4 bases and the J gene end by 1 base; junction bases not matched to a gene: 6. Germline V lookup: CDR1 SGHRS, CDR2 YFSETQ. This CDR3 region has 16 residues. CDR3 in amino acids: CASSPTGGENTGELFF. The DNA for the CDR3 is TGCGCCAGCAGCCCAACAGGGGGTGAGAACACCGGGGAGCTGTTTTTT.

The chain uses TRBV5-8 and TRBJ2-1, with TRBD2 matching 9 bases. V was clipped by 2 bases and J by 3 bases; unmatched bases: 6. Looked up from germline, CDR1 is SGHTS and CDR2 is YDEGEE. The CDR3 loop spans 16 amino acids. CDR3 coding DNA: TGTGCCAGCAGCTTCACTAGCGGGTCAGACTACAATGAGCAGTTCTTC. Translation gives CASSFTSGSDYNEQFF.

CDR3: CASSFPRGSPLHF. The CDR3 DNA is TGTGCCAGCAGCTTCCCGAGGGGGAGCCCCCTCCACTTT. This chain connects TRBV7-9 to TRBJ1-6; TRBD1 is a possible D gene (6 bases). The CDR3 totals 13 residues. The ends were cut back, 3 bases at V and 13 bases at J, with 13 bases in the middle. CDR1 is SEHNR, CDR2 FQNEAQ, per germline (reference sequence).

This clone was seen repeatedly, ten times or more. This chain joins TRBV10-2 and TRBJ1-4; D is possibly TRBD1 (6 bases). Germline assignment: CDR1 WSHSY and CDR2 SAAADI. Trimming cost V 4 bases and J 4 bases, with 10 bases left between them. The CDR3 length is 14 residues. CDR3 residues: CASSADSLNEKLFF. The CDR3 coding sequence is TGCGCCAGCAGTGCGGACAGCCTTAATGAAAAACTGTTTTTT.

The V gene is TRBV7-2, the J gene TRBJ2-1; no firm D call. Germline V gene lookup returns CDR1 SGHTA and CDR2 FQGNSA. V was clipped by 0 bases and J by 3 bases, with 9 bases between them. The CDR3 totals 15 residues. CDR3 in amino acids: CASSLAILDYNEQFF. In nucleotides, the CDR3 is TGTGCCAGCAGCTTAGCGATTTTAGACTACAATGAGCAGTTCTTC.

The chain combines TRBV5-1 with TRBJ1-1; D is undetermined. CDR3 length: 14 amino acids. The germline V and J ends were trimmed by 1 base and 1 base, with 8 bases remaining between them. CDR1 is SGHRS, CDR2 YFSETQ, per germline. CDR3 residues: CASSLSSENTEAFF. The CDR3 DNA reads as TGCGCCAGCAGCTTGTCATCAGAGAACACTGAAGCTTTCTTT.